This T cell receptor beta chain comes out of a study of cytomegalovirus exposure and HLA in healthy donors. About the research overall: It was reported in a later analysis that the 120 or so validation repertoires used the same platform as the roughly 700 first-cohort repertoires.

The CDR3 consists of 15 residues. V trimming: 0 bases; J trimming: 1 base; junction bases outside the gene matches: 3. The germline gives CDR1 MGHRA, CDR2 YSYEKL. Study conclusions and caveats: The investigators catalogued some 160 TCR beta chains as cytomegalovirus-associated. Cytomegalovirus status was reportedly diagnosed by the classifier with high specificity and sensitivity. While the bulk of TCR sequences proved rare, some public TCRs turned up in many donors.

Concerning this clone: Its target is not known. Other DNA sequences in the same sample also yield this CDR3.

Profiled with immunoSEQ multiplex PCR; TCRdb holds only in-frame clones, not every one. This repertoire shows under 250,000 clones, about 90% found once; its top ten account for 12%. This receptor was obtained from a man between 18 and 29 years old in good health and CMV-seropositive. Source material: PBMCs. This rearrangement joins TRBV4-1 to TRBJ2-7; 7 bases are shared with TRBD2. As DNA, the CDR3 is TGCGCCAGCAGCCAAGAGGGACTATTGTCCTACGAGCAGTACTTC. Amino acid sequence: CASSQEGLLSYEQYF.